A single sample gave rise to the 9 T cell receptor beta chains below, sequenced in a study of blood T cell repertoires in COVID-19. Produced via immunoSEQ multiplex PCR; TCRdb's table is partial and in-frame only. This sample has just under 30,000 clones, with around 87% found just once. The source material was peripheral blood. These receptors originate from a man older than 75 with acute or convalescent COVID-19.

Here the CDR3 DNA reads TGTGCCAGCAGCAAGCCGTCAGGGCTCGGTGGCTACACCTTC. Protein: CASSKPSGLGGYTF. The V call is TRBV3-1 (or the pseudogene TRBV3-2), the J call TRBJ1-2, with D tentatively TRBD1 (5 bases). CDR1 and CDR2 from the germline V gene are LGHDT and YNNKEL (reference sequence). Trimming removed 5 bases from V and 7 bases from J, with 17 bases in between. The CDR3 spans 14 residues.

V and J are TRBV21-1 and TRBJ1-2; the D call in the table, TRBD1, was not verified against the DNA. TRBV21-1 is a documented pseudogene. This CDR3 is 15 amino acids long. CDR3 sequence (DNA): TGTGCCAGCAGCAAAGCCCCGACAGGGATGCGTGGCTACACCTTC. Translating it yields CASSKAPTGMRGYTF.

The CDR3 DNA reads TGTGCCAGCAGTGGGCAGGACAGGAGCTCCTACGAGCAGTACTTC. Its translation is CASSGQDRSSYEQYF. This sequence joins TRBV27 and TRBJ2-7, with 7 bases that match TRBD1. Germline V CDR1 and CDR2: MNHEY, SMNVEV (reference sequence). V lost 5 bases, J lost 0 bases, and 7 bases stayed unmatched. There are 15 residues in the CDR3.

The gene calls are TRBV7-9 and TRBJ1-2; 8 nucleotides match TRBD1. Germline CDR1 reads SEHNR; CDR2 reads FQNEAQ (reference sequence). With 5 bases clipped from V and 4 bases from J, the junction kept 12 bases outside the gene matches. This CDR3 contains 16 residues. Written as DNA, the CDR3 is TGTGCCAGCAGCCGAGGGACAGGTAGCACAGCCTATGGCTACACCTTC. Amino acids: CASSRGTGSTAYGYTF.

The chain couples TRBV19 to TRBJ2-3; 8 nucleotides match TRBD2. The length of the CDR3 is 15 residues. The V gene's germline CDR1 is LNHDA and CDR2 SQIVND (reference sequence). Germline trimming cut 7 bases from V and 3 bases from J; bases unmatched to any gene: 9. This CDR3 is CASTTPAGGTDTQYF. The DNA of the CDR3 is TGTGCCAGTACCACCCCGGCGGGGGGAACAGATACGCAGTATTTT.

This chain connects TRBV6-5 to TRBJ2-1; D is possibly TRBD1 (6 bases). This CDR3 comprises 15 residues. The germline V gene encodes CDR1 MNHEY and CDR2 SVGAGI. V was clipped by 6 bases and J by 0 bases, with 12 bases between them. The DNA of the CDR3 is TGTGCCAGCAGCGGACAGAGGAGCTCCTACAATGAGCAGTTCTTC. Translation: CASSGQRSSYNEQFF.

The rearrangement uses TRBV6-1 and TRBJ2-5; D is ambiguous. Trimming removed 1 base from V and 4 bases from J, with 4 bases in between. Germline V gene data show CDR1 as MNHNS and CDR2 as SASEGT. The CDR3 is 12 amino acids. The DNA of the CDR3 is TGTGCCAGCAGTGAAGGGAGAGAGACCCAGTACTTC. Translation: CASSEGRETQYF.

The chain has TRBV7-6 and TRBJ1-6, with unresolved D. Trimming removed 1 base from V and 8 bases from J, with 9 bases in between. Germline V gene lookup returns CDR1 SGHVS and CDR2 FNYEAQ. The CDR3 spans 14 residues. CDR3 coding DNA: TGTGCCAGCAGCTTAGAATCCCGTTATTCACCCCTCCACTTT. Translated: CASSLESRYSPLHF.

The rearrangement links TRBV9 to TRBJ2-7, with D maybe TRBD1 (5 bases). The germline V and J ends were trimmed by 0 bases and 1 base, with 8 bases remaining between them. CDR1 and CDR2 from the germline V gene are SGDLS and YYNGEE. This CDR3 region has 14 residues. The CDR3 DNA sequence: TGTGCCAGCAGCGTAGATCAGGGTTCCTACGAGCAGTACTTC. Translating it yields CASSVDQGSYEQYF. The full variable domain, completed using reference TRBV9 and TRBJ2-7, is DSGVTQTPKHLITATGQRVTLRCSPRSGDLSVYWYQQSLDQGLQFLIQYYNGEERAKGNILERFSAQQFPDLHSELNLSSLELGDSALYFCASSVDQGSYEQYFGPGTRLTVT.